The 18 T cell receptor beta chains reported below all come from one sample, sequenced in a study of cytomegalovirus exposure and HLA in healthy donors. Primers for the PCR totalled 60 Vbeta and 13 Jbeta. Method: immunoSEQ multiplex PCR; TCRdb's copy keeps in-frame clones and lacks some. The sample includes about 170,000 clones, around 80% of them seen just once. Material: PBMCs. Source of these receptors: a woman aged 18-29 years in good health and CMV-seronegative.

The chain recombines TRBV9 with TRBJ2-1; maybe TRBD1 (5 bases). V was cut by 0 bases and J by 1 base, with 17 bases left in between. Germline CDR1 and CDR2: SGDLS and YYNGEE. The CDR3 runs 18 residues. DNA for the CDR3: TGTGCCAGCAGCGTAGGTTCATGGGGCAGGATGTCCTACAATGAGCAGTTCTTC. This encodes CASSVGSWGRMSYNEQFF.

V is TRBV5-1 and J is TRBJ2-3, with 8 bases fitting TRBD1. Germline assignment: CDR1 SGHRS and CDR2 YFSETQ. This CDR3 comprises 16 residues. V lost 3 bases and J lost 5; bases outside the gene matches: 11. CDR3 in DNA: TGCGCCAGCAGCTCCCAGGGGCAGGGGGCCAGAGATACGCAGTATTTT. This sequence encodes CASSSQGQGARDTQYF. Combining the CDR3 with reference TRBV5-1 and TRBJ2-3 gives the whole variable domain KAGVTQTPRYLIKTRGQQVTLSCSPISGHRSVSWYQQTPGQGLQFLFEYFSETQRNKGNFPGRFSGRQFSNSRSEMNVSTLELGDSALYLCASSSQGQGARDTQYFGPGTRLTVL.

CDR3 in DNA: TGTGCCAGCAGCCAAGATGGCGGGGACACAGATACGCAGTATTTT. It encodes CASSQDGGDTDTQYF. This chain links TRBV4-2 with TRBJ2-3; a possible D gene is TRBD2 (6 bases). V gave up 0 bases and J gave up 2 bases, with 9 bases separating them. The CDR3 has 15 amino acids. Germline CDR1 LGHNA, CDR2 YNFKEQ.

This chain joins TRBV6-1 and TRBJ1-1; D possibly corresponds to TRBD1 (6 bases). CDR3 length: 14 residues. CDR1 is MNHNS and CDR2 is SASEGT in the germline V gene. V gave up 10 bases and J gave up 1 base, with 16 bases separating them. The CDR3 loop reads CATLQGRGNTEAFF. In DNA form, the CDR3 reads TGTGCCACCTTACAGGGTCGGGGGAACACTGAAGCTTTCTTT.

The DNA of the CDR3 is TGCGCCAGCAGCCCGACAGGGTTTCTACCTTCTGGGGCCAACGTCCTGACTTTC. Translated: CASSPTGFLPSGANVLTF. The rearrangement joins TRBV5-1 to TRBJ2-6; 7 nucleotides align to TRBD1. Germline CDR1 SGHRS, CDR2 YFSETQ. V was pared by 4 bases and J by 1 base, with 11 bases of the junction left unmatched. This CDR3 contains 18 residues.

The chain carries TRBV7-9 and TRBJ2-6; TRBD1 aligns across 8 bases. CDR3 size: 17 residues. Germline CDR1 and CDR2: SEHNR and FQNEAQ (reference sequence). After removal of 5 bases from V and 0 bases from J, the junction contained 6 bases not matched to a gene. In DNA form, the CDR3 reads TGTGCCAGCAGCCTAAGACAGGGGAACTCTGGGGCCAACGTCCTGACTTTC. It codes for CASSLRQGNSGANVLTF.

The chain has TRBV6-1 and TRBJ1-1; a possible D gene is TRBD1 (5 bases). Trimming removed 4 bases at V and 0 bases at J, with 9 bases between. The CDR3 runs to 14 residues. CDR1 MNHNS and CDR2 SASEGT come from the germline V gene. CDR3 loop: CASSANRMNTEAFF. CDR3 in DNA: TGTGCCAGCAGTGCAAACAGGATGAACACTGAAGCTTTCTTT.

The chain uses TRBV29-1 and TRBJ2-1; D may be TRBD1 (6 bases). Germline loops: CDR1 SQVTM, CDR2 ANQGSEA. The V gene lost 6 bases and the J gene lost 8 bases, with 23 bases spanning the gap. The CDR3 contains 15 residues. In DNA, the CDR3 is TGCAGCGTCTGTATAATCCGGGCCCCAGGGGATGAGCAGTTCTTC. This codes for CSVCIIRAPGDEQFF.

The V gene is TRBV15, the J gene TRBJ2-3; D gene uncertain. Trimming left V 7 bases short and J 2 bases short, with 13 bases between. The CDR3 extends over 14 amino acids. Germline loops: CDR1 LNHNV, CDR2 YYDKDF (reference sequence). The CDR3 DNA sequence: TGTGCCACCACAACTCGGTCTTACACAGATACGCAGTATTTT. Translated: CATTTRSYTDTQYF.

The chain is built from TRBV30 and TRBJ1-2, with 10 nucleotides matching TRBD1. The V gene end was trimmed by 1 base and the J gene end by 8 bases; junction bases not matched to a gene: 4. This CDR3 has 13 residues. Germline values: CDR1 GTSNPN, CDR2 SVGIG (reference sequence). This chain's CDR3 is CAWSGQGAQGYTF. The CDR3, as DNA: TGTGCCTGGAGTGGACAGGGGGCGCAAGGCTACACCTTC.

J is TRBJ1-4 and V is TRBV18; no clear D. This CDR3 contains 14 residues. The germline V gene encodes CDR1 KGHSH and CDR2 LQKENI. Trimming stripped 4 bases from V and 7 bases from J, with 13 bases between. The DNA for the CDR3 is TGTGCCAGCTCACAACAGTCGTTGGCTGAAAAACTGTTTTTT. Translating gives CASSQQSLAEKLFF. Together with reference TRBV18 and TRBJ1-4, the CDR3 gives the full variable domain: NAGVMQNPRHLVRRRGQEARLRCSPMKGHSHVYWYRQLPEEGLKFMVYLQKENIIDESGMPKERFSAEFPKEGPSILRIQQVVRGDSAAYFCASSQQSLAEKLFFGSGTQLSVL.

V and J are TRBV2 and TRBJ2-3, with unresolved D. The CDR3 length is 13 residues. From germline, CDR1 is SNHLY and CDR2 FYNNEI. Trimming took 5 bases from V and 6 from J, leaving 12 bases between them. DNA for the CDR3: TGTGCCAGCAGTCCGAACCGGTTGGATACGCAGTATTTT. Translation gives CASSPNRLDTQYF.

The chain is built from TRBV10-3 and TRBJ1-1; D is uncertain. V lost 9 bases and J lost 3, with 11 bases in between. This CDR3 is built from 12 residues. Germline V gene data show CDR1 as ENHRY and CDR2 as SYGVKD. This chain's CDR3 is CAIRGPYTEAFF. CDR3 DNA sequence: TGTGCCATACGCGGGCCTTACACTGAAGCTTTCTTT.

The J gene is TRBJ2-7, the V gene TRBV14; 7 nucleotides align to TRBD1. The CDR3 is 14 amino acids. CDR1 SGHDN and CDR2 FVKESK come from the germline V gene. V lost 6 bases and J lost 4; bases outside the gene matches: 9. This chain's CDR3 is CASSPTGAFYEQYF. The DNA of the CDR3 is TGTGCCAGCAGTCCCACAGGGGCCTTTTACGAGCAGTACTTC. Looking up the rest from reference TRBV14 and TRBJ2-7 gives the full variable domain: EAGVTQFPSHSVIEKGQTVTLRCDPISGHDNLYWYRRVMGKEIKFLLHFVKESKQDESGMPNNRFLAERTGGTYSTLKVQPAELEDSGVYFCASSPTGAFYEQYFGPGTRLTVT.

The chain joins TRBV6-5 to TRBJ1-2, with a tentative D call TRBD1 (6 bases). The CDR3 length is 15 residues. CDR1 is MNHEY, CDR2 SVGAGI, per germline. Trimming cost V 0 bases and J 5 bases, with 13 bases left between them. The CDR3 bases are TGTGCCAGCAGTTACTCGATATCAGGGGCTTATGGCTACACCTTC. Translation gives CASSYSISGAYGYTF.

This clone was detected only a few times. The gene calls are TRBV5-1 and TRBJ2-1; 7 nucleotides align to TRBD1. The V and J ends lost 4 bases and 7 bases, in that order; junction bases with no gene match: 11. Germline V gene sequence: CDR1 SGHRS, CDR2 YFSETQ. The CDR3 has 15 residues. The CDR3 reads CASSTTGQIGNEQFF. In DNA, the CDR3 is TGCGCCAGCAGCACTACGGGACAGATAGGAAATGAGCAGTTCTTC.

V is TRBV27 and J is TRBJ2-7; 11 nucleotides agree with TRBD2. The CDR3 runs 15 residues. Germline CDR1 is MNHEY and CDR2 is SMNVEV (reference sequence). With V trimmed by 3 bases and J by 3 bases, 4 bases remained unmatched. CDR3 DNA sequence: TGTGCCAGCAGTTTTAGCGGGGGGGTGGGCTACGAGCAGTACTTC. It specifies CASSFSGGVGYEQYF.

This chain uses TRBV30 with TRBJ1-6; a possible D gene is TRBD1 (6 bases). V gave up 1 base and J gave up 7 bases, with 8 bases separating them. CDR3 length equals 13 residues. Germline CDR1 GTSNPN, CDR2 SVGIG (reference sequence). The CDR3 bases are TGTGCCTGGAGTGAGGGGGACAATTCACCCCTCCACTTT. It translates to CAWSEGDNSPLHF.